A single sample gave rise to the 23 T cell receptor beta chains below, sequenced in a study of blood T cell repertoires in COVID-19. The method was immunoSEQ multiplex PCR; TCRdb's version includes in-frame clones alone and lacks a portion of them. The sample lists 150,000 to 200,000 clones; 81% were seen once. The sample taken for sequencing was peripheral blood. These receptors all come from a human donor in a cohort sampled during active COVID-19.

CDR3 in amino acids: CASSFGHTGSGYTF. DNA of the CDR3: TGTGCCAGCAGCTTTGGGCATACAGGGTCCGGCTACACCTTC. The chain is built from TRBV7-8 and TRBJ1-2; weak D call: TRBD1 (6 bases). This CDR3 region has 14 residues. Trimming removed 3 bases at V and 8 bases at J, with 16 bases between. Germline CDR1 reads SGHVS; CDR2 reads FQNEAQ.

This rearrangement joins TRBV10-3 to TRBJ2-7, with TRBD1 as a possible D gene (6 bases). Looked up from germline, CDR1 is ENHRY and CDR2 is SYGVKD. V lost 10 bases and J 2 bases, leaving 18 bases between the germline ends. This CDR3 contains 14 residues. This CDR3 is CATSMDSATYEQYF. CDR3 DNA: TGTGCCACCTCAATGGACAGCGCAACCTACGAGCAGTACTTC.

The chain links TRBV7-2 to TRBJ1-3; D is ambiguous. The CDR3 runs to 15 residues. V lost 5 bases and J 2 bases, leaving 13 bases between the germline ends. Germline V gene lookup returns CDR1 SGHTA and CDR2 FQGNSA. Here the CDR3 DNA reads TGTGCCAGCAGCGTAAAGGTCGGGGCTGGAAACACCATATATTTT. It codes for CASSVKVGAGNTIYF.

J is TRBJ2-2 and V is TRBV7-9; D ambiguous. V dropped 4 bases and J dropped 1 base, with 10 bases sitting between them. CDR1 and CDR2 from the germline V gene are SEHNR and FQNEAQ (reference sequence). This CDR3 contains 15 residues. The CDR3 DNA reads as TGTGCCAGCAGCTGGTTTCGCGGGAACACCGGGGAGCTGTTTTTT. Encoded protein: CASSWFRGNTGELFF.

V usage is TRBV6-2 or TRBV6-3 and J usage is TRBJ2-1; 10 bases fit TRBD2. CDR3 length: 16 residues. Germline CDR1 is MNHEY and CDR2 is SVGEGT. V shed 2 bases and J 4 bases; nucleotides not matched to a gene: 5. The CDR3 nucleotides are TGTGCCAGCAGTTACGAAGCGGGAGGGCCGTACAATGAGCAGTTCTTC. It is translated as CASSYEAGGPYNEQFF.

This sequence joins TRBV11-2 and TRBJ1-1; D ambiguous. In germline, CDR1 is SGHAT, CDR2 FQNNGV. The CDR3 has 15 amino acids. Trimming removed 7 bases at V and 6 bases at J, with 21 bases between. The CDR3 DNA follows: TGTGCCAGCAAGGACTTCCCGGAAGGTTTGTCTGAAGCTTTCTTT. Translating gives CASKDFPEGLSEAFF.

The chain combines TRBV24-1 with TRBJ2-1; 7 nucleotides match TRBD2. This CDR3 contains 15 residues. The J segment lost 6 bases and the V segment lost 4 bases, leaving 8 bases of the junction unmatched. Germline values: CDR1 KGHDR, CDR2 SFDVKD. The CDR3 protein is CATSEAGTGINEQFF. CDR3 in DNA: TGTGCCACCAGTGAAGCGGGAACAGGCATCAATGAGCAGTTCTTC.

J is TRBJ2-5 and V is TRBV19, with 7 nucleotides matching TRBD2. This CDR3 is built from 14 residues. V trimming: 5 bases; J trimming: 7 bases; junction bases outside the gene matches: 10. Germline CDR1 is LNHDA and CDR2 is SQIVND (reference sequence). The CDR3 spells CASSPGGRFGTQYF. In DNA, the CDR3 is TGTGCCAGTAGTCCCGGGGGGAGATTTGGGACCCAGTACTTC.

The chain uses TRBV27 and TRBJ2-7, with D perhaps TRBD1 (7 bases). The CDR3 is 13 amino acids. CDR1 is MNHEY and CDR2 is SMNVEV in the germline V gene (reference sequence). With 11 bases removed from V and 2 bases from J, the gap between germline ends came to 16 bases. This CDR3 reads CAAGGGAPYEQYF. The CDR3 DNA is TGTGCCGCTGGAGGGGGCGCGCCCTACGAGCAGTACTTC.

This sequence joins TRBV12-1 and TRBJ2-7; TRBD1, the D gene given by the table, was not confirmed from the DNA. TRBV12-1 is marked as a pseudogene. The CDR3 covers 14 residues. The CDR3 bases are TGTGCCAGCAGCCACCGACAGGGGGTGAACGAGCAGTACTTC. Residues: CASSHRQGVNEQYF.

The J gene is TRBJ2-1, the V gene TRBV18, with TRBD2 matching over 12 bases. The CDR3 totals 18 residues. V trimming: 0 bases; J trimming: 1 base; junction bases outside the gene matches: 4. Germline lookup yields CDR1 KGHSH and CDR2 LQKENI. The CDR3 here is CASSPPDTSGRSYNEQFF. The CDR3 bases are TGTGCCAGCTCACCACCCGATACTAGCGGGAGGTCCTACAATGAGCAGTTCTTC.

This sequence joins TRBV5-1 and TRBJ2-7; the D gene is possibly TRBD2 (6 bases). The CDR3 covers 15 residues. CDR1 and CDR2 (germline): SGHRS, YFSETQ. Trimming took off 2 bases at V and 2 bases at J, with 14 bases between the two ends. CDR3 sequence (DNA): TGCGCCAGCAGCTTTTTGGGCGGGGTTACCTACGAGCAGTACTTC. Protein sequence: CASSFLGGVTYEQYF.

The chain combines TRBV2 with TRBJ1-5; a possible D gene is TRBD1 (6 bases). V gave up 4 bases and J gave up 7 bases, with 17 bases separating them. The CDR3 is 15 residues long. Germline V lookup: CDR1 SNHLY, CDR2 FYNNEI. The CDR3 region is CASSVSGHQGQPQHF. The CDR3 DNA reads as TGTGCCAGCAGTGTCTCGGGGCATCAGGGGCAGCCCCAGCATTTT.

V and J are TRBV14 and TRBJ2-7; 7 bases are shared with TRBD1. Germline V gene sequence: CDR1 SGHDN, CDR2 FVKESK. The CDR3 contains 14 residues. Losses at the gene ends were 2 bases for V and 1 base for J; bases not matched to a gene: 2. The CDR3 region has the DNA TGTGCCAGCAGCCAATGGGGACAGTCCTACGAGCAGTACTTC. This encodes CASSQWGQSYEQYF.

V gene TRBV6-5 combines with J gene TRBJ2-7, with 11 positions matching TRBD2. CDR3 length equals 15 residues. CDR1 is MNHEY and CDR2 is SVGAGI in the germline V gene. V lost 6 bases and J lost 6; bases outside the gene matches: 10. Written as DNA, the CDR3 is TGTGCCAGCAGCCAATTACTAGCGGGAGTCGGCGAGCAGTACTTC. Translated: CASSQLLAGVGEQYF.

The J gene is TRBJ2-2, the V gene TRBV18; a possible D gene is TRBD2 (6 bases). The CDR3 consists of 16 residues. Germline CDR1 reads KGHSH; CDR2 reads LQKENI. V was pared by 2 bases and J by 8 bases, with 18 bases between. The CDR3 DNA is TGTGCCAGCTCACCAGCGAACGGGAGACAAACAGGGGAGCTGTTTTTT. This codes for CASSPANGRQTGELFF.

This chain connects TRBV12-3 or TRBV12-4 to TRBJ2-3, with TRBD1 matching 8 bases. Trimming cost V 6 bases and J 3 bases; bases outside gene matches: 2. This CDR3 is built from 13 residues. The CDR3: CASRGTGTDTQYF. DNA for the CDR3: TGTGCCAGCAGGGGGACAGGAACAGATACGCAGTATTTT.

This clone appeared many times. The J gene is TRBJ2-2, the V gene TRBV18; 9 positions agree with TRBD2. The germline CDR1 and CDR2 sequences are KGHSH and LQKENI. Trimming removed 1 base from V and 0 bases from J; junction bases left unmatched: 3. The CDR3 totals 17 residues. For the CDR3, the DNA is TGTGCCAGCTCACCACTGTCTAGCGGGACGAACACCGGGGAGCTGTTTTTT. This codes for CASSPLSSGTNTGELFF. Filled out from reference TRBV18 and TRBJ2-2, the complete variable domain reads NAGVMQNPRHLVRRRGQEARLRCSPMKGHSHVYWYRQLPEEGLKFMVYLQKENIIDESGMPKERFSAEFPKEGPSILRIQQVVRGDSAAYFCASSPLSSGTNTGELFFGEGSRLTVL.

This sequence joins TRBV7-8 and TRBJ2-7, with 10 bases matching TRBD2. CDR1 and CDR2 from the germline V gene are SGHVS and FQNEAQ. This CDR3 spans 18 amino acids. The trim removed 0 bases at V and 4 bases at J, leaving 12 bases unmatched. CDR3 residues: CASSLARRLAGDRYEQYF. The CDR3 region has the DNA TGTGCCAGCAGCTTAGCGCGTAGGCTAGCGGGAGATAGGTACGAGCAGTACTTC.

This chain connects TRBV27 to TRBJ2-3; tentatively, D is TRBD1 (6 bases). Germline assignment: CDR1 MNHEY and CDR2 SMNVEV (reference sequence). V was trimmed by 5 bases and J by 6 bases, leaving 9 bases between them. The CDR3 is made up of 12 amino acids. The CDR3 sequence is CASSPGADTQYF. CDR3 DNA sequence: TGTGCCAGCAGTCCAGGGGCCGATACGCAGTATTTT.

The genes are TRBV6-5 and TRBJ2-1; 7 bases line up with TRBD1. Germline V lookup: CDR1 MNHEY, CDR2 SVGAGI. The CDR3 spans 14 residues. V dropped 2 bases and J dropped 13; count of bases not matched to a gene: 11. The CDR3 protein is CASSYQQGPLPQFF. The CDR3 DNA follows: TGTGCCAGCAGTTACCAACAGGGGCCCCTCCCCCAGTTCTTC.

This chain links TRBV7-6 with TRBJ2-3, with a possible D match to TRBD1 (5 bases). CDR1 SGHVS and CDR2 FNYEAQ come from the germline V gene. V lost 9 bases to trimming and J lost 5 bases, with 18 bases between them. The CDR3 runs to 14 residues. The CDR3 protein is CASLVGRAGDTQYF. CDR3 coding DNA: TGTGCCAGTCTAGTGGGCAGGGCTGGAGATACGCAGTATTTT.

The V and J genes are TRBV9 and TRBJ1-3; the D is unclear. This CDR3 region has 15 residues. V was shortened by 4 bases and J by 0 bases, with 11 bases between the two germline ends. Germline V lookup: CDR1 SGDLS, CDR2 YYNGEE. CDR3 nucleotides: TGTGCCAGCAGCCCCCAAGTTAGCTCTGGAAACACCATATATTTT. Translating gives CASSPQVSSGNTIYF.